This entry lists 14 T cell receptor beta chains sequenced from one sample in a study of T cell repertoires in cytomegalovirus infection. Via MiXCR, TCRdb re-called the reads, giving one row per CDR3 protein. The sample holds hundreds of thousands of distinct CDR3 sequences; less than 35% are singletons and the top ten take roughly 13%. These receptors have no identified antigens. The sequences come from cultured CD8+ T cells from PBMCs, collected from culture after CMV antigen stimulation. Receptor source: a human donor in good health (CMV status not recorded). Some clones in this sample may be carry-over from other donors' samples.

This clonotype was recorded a few times. V and J are TRBV10-2 and TRBJ1-5, with a weak D call TRBD1 (6 bases). V was pared by 11 bases and J by 6 bases, with 11 bases between. Germline V gives CDR1 WSHSY, CDR2 SAAADI. The length of the CDR3 is 11 residues. CDR3 DNA: TGCGCCGTAGGAGGGGGTCAGCCCCAGCATTTT. This translates into CAVGGGQPQHF.

With regard to this clonotype: A much larger clone lies one base from this, so it may be a read error. The gene calls are TRBV5-1 and TRBJ1-5; 9 bases are a match to TRBD1. The CDR3 runs 19 residues. Germline CDR1 is SGHRS and CDR2 is YFSETQ. The DNA for the CDR3 is TGCGCCAGCAGCTTGGCCCAGCCCGTAGATGGACAGGGGAATCAGCCCCAGCAATTT. Encoded protein: CASSLAQPVDGQGNQPQQF.

This chain links TRBV27 with TRBJ2-3, with D hard to call. Between the trimmed V and J ends, which lost 4 bases and 2 bases, there was a span of 7 bases. The CDR3 loop spans 13 amino acids. Germline V gene lookup returns CDR1 MNHEY and CDR2 SMNVEV (reference sequence). The CDR3 nucleotides read TGTGCCAGCAGTTCACACACCACAGATACGCAGTATTTT. This encodes CASSSHTTDTQYF.

The V and J genes are TRBV7-2 and TRBJ2-7; 8 bases line up with TRBD2. J lost 0 bases, V lost 2 bases, and 3 bases had no gene match. The CDR3 covers 15 residues. The germline CDR1 and CDR2 sequences are SGHTA and FQGNSA. This CDR3 reads CASSLSGLASYEQYF. The CDR3 DNA follows: TGTGCCAGCAGCTTAAGCGGACTAGCCTCCTACGAGCAGTACTTC.

Only a few counts were recorded for this clonotype. The chain has TRBV7-8 and TRBJ2-7; a weak D match, TRBD1 (6 bases). The CDR3 spans 12 residues. Germline assignment: CDR1 SGHVS and CDR2 FQNEAQ. Trimming left V 4 bases short and J 6 bases short, with 10 bases between. The CDR3 DNA sequence: TGTGCCAGCAGCTCGGGACAATTCGAGCAGTACTTC. Translating gives CASSSGQFEQYF. Filled out from reference TRBV7-8 and TRBJ2-7, the complete variable domain reads GAGVSQSPRYKVAKRGQDVALRCDPISGHVSLFWYQQALGQGPEFLTYFQNEAQLDKSGLPSDRFFAERPEGSVSTLKIQRTQQEDSAVYLCASSSGQFEQYFGPGTRLTVT.

The chain links TRBV6-5 to TRBJ1-4, with D perhaps matching TRBD1 (5 bases). V lost 2 bases, J lost 2 bases, and 15 bases lay in between. The CDR3 consists of 17 residues. CDR1 is MNHEY and CDR2 is SVGAGI in the germline V gene. For the CDR3, the DNA is TGTGCCAGCAGTTACACCGGGGCCCATGCCACTAATGAAAAACTGTTTTTT. This codes for CASSYTGAHATNEKLFF.

The chain links TRBV6-2 or TRBV6-3 to TRBJ2-1, with D perhaps TRBD1 (6 bases). With 7 bases removed from V and 5 bases from J, the gap between germline ends came to 12 bases. The CDR3 has 13 residues. CDR1 and CDR2 (germline): MNHEY, SVGEGT. As DNA, the CDR3 is TGTGCCAGCACCTGGACAGTTAACAATGAGCAGTTCTTC. Protein product: CASTWTVNNEQFF.

The sample holds a few counts of this clonotype. The J gene is TRBJ1-1, the V gene TRBV28, with D possibly matching TRBD1 (5 bases). V was cut by 2 bases and J by 1 base, with 8 bases left in between. The germline CDR1 and CDR2 sequences are MDHEN and SYDVKM. The CDR3 is made up of 14 amino acids. CDR3 sequence (DNA): TGTGCCAGCAGTTTAGTTGACAGGAACACTGAAGCTTTCTTT. Protein product: CASSLVDRNTEAFF.

Worth noting for this clonotype: A read error may be the cause here, since a much bigger clone is one base away. The chain combines TRBV7-9 with TRBJ1-1; 7 positions match TRBD1. The CDR3 contains 16 residues. Germline V CDR1 and CDR2: SEHNR, FQNEAQ (reference sequence). Trimming took 5 bases from V and 9 from J; bases not matched to a gene: 18. The CDR3 DNA is TGTGCCAGCAGCCACCCAATGGAGACAGGGATTCAACAAGCTTTCTTT. The encoded protein is CASSHPMETGIQQAFF.

The chain recombines TRBV27 with TRBJ2-7; D remains unclear. CDR3 size: 15 residues. V was cut by 6 bases and J by 0 bases, with 15 bases left in between. CDR1 is MNHEY, CDR2 SMNVEV, per germline (reference sequence). This CDR3 is CASRTPKGISYEQYF. CDR3 DNA: TGTGCCAGCAGGACACCTAAAGGCATCTCCTACGAGCAGTACTTC.

This clonotype appeared many times. This sequence joins TRBV9 and TRBJ2-7; D perhaps matches TRBD2 (6 bases). V was shortened by 0 bases and J by 4 bases, with 29 bases between the two germline ends. This CDR3 is 20 amino acids long. The germline V gene encodes CDR1 SGDLS and CDR2 YYNGEE. Here the CDR3 reads CASSVVVSGMGGIANYEQYV. CDR3 DNA: TGTGCCAGCAGCGTAGTAGTATCCGGGATGGGGGGAATAGCTAATTACGAGCAGTACGTC.

The genes are TRBV27 and TRBJ2-7, with TRBD1 as a possible D gene (6 bases). The germline gives CDR1 MNHEY, CDR2 SMNVEV (reference sequence). The V gene lost 9 bases and the J gene lost 4 bases, with 13 bases spanning the gap. This CDR3 has 12 residues. The CDR3 is CASGQYSYEQYV. CDR3 coding DNA: TGTGCCAGTGGACAGTACTCTTACGAGCAGTACGTC.

This clonotype is a singleton in its sample. The rearrangement uses TRBV7-8 and TRBJ1-5; 8 nucleotides align to TRBD1. V was clipped by 6 bases and J by 6 bases; unmatched bases: 10. CDR3 size: 15 residues. In germline, CDR1 is SGHVS, CDR2 FQNEAQ. The CDR3 DNA sequence: TGTGCCAGCAGTCTCGACAGGGGAGCTAGTCAGCCCCAGCATTTT. Its translation is CASSLDRGASQPQHF.

The genes are TRBV10-2 and TRBJ2-7; D is possibly TRBD1 (6 bases). The V and J ends lost 6 bases and 5 bases respectively, with 8 bases between them. The V gene's germline CDR1 is WSHSY and CDR2 SAAADI. The CDR3 has 11 amino acids. The chain's CDR3 is CASRQGNEQYF. The CDR3 DNA sequence: TGCGCCAGCAGACAGGGTAACGAGCAGTACTTC.